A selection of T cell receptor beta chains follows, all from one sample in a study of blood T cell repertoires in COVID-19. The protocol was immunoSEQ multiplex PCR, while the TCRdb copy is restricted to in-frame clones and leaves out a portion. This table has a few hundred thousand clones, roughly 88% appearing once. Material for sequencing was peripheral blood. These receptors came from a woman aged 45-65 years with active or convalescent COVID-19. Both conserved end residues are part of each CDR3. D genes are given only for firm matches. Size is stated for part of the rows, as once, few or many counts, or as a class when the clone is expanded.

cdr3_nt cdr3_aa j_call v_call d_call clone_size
TGCGCCAGCAGTCAATCACCAGGGGGCTGGATCAACGAGCAGTACTTC CASSQSPGGWINEQYF TRBJ2-7 TRBV23-1 TRBD1 NA
TGCAGCGTGGCTAGGGGAATGAACACTGAAGCTTTCTTT CSVARGMNTEAFF TRBJ1-1 TRBV29-1 NA few
TGTGCCAGCATTGGACTAGCGGGAGTCTACGAGCAGTACTTC CASIGLAGVYEQYF TRBJ2-7 TRBV28 TRBD2 once
TGTGCCAGCAGCGGGAGAGCTGATCAAGAGACCCAGTACTTC CASSGRADQETQYF TRBJ2-5 TRBV7-2 NA few
TGTGCCAGCAGTGGGTTCGCAGGGGGGAGGACTACGGGGCAGTACTTC CASSGFAGGRTTGQYF TRBJ2-7 TRBV25-1 NA NA
TGTGCCAGCAGTTGGGACAGCACCTACGAGCAGTACTTC CASSWDSTYEQYF TRBJ2-7 TRBV28 TRBD1 NA
TGTGCCTATAAACAGGGGGCGACTGAAGCTTTCTTT CAYKQGATEAFF TRBJ1-1 TRBV6-5 TRBD1 NA
TGTGCCAGTAGTATATCGTCCCCGGGAAGCGAGCAGTACTTC CASSISSPGSEQYF TRBJ2-7 TRBV19 NA NA
TGTGCCAGCAGTGCGGGACCGCGGAGCTCCTATAATTCACCCCTCCACTTT CASSAGPRSSYNSPLHF TRBJ1-6 TRBV27 NA NA
TGTGCCAGCTCCCCGGGACAGCGGGTGGGCTACACCTTC CASSPGQRVGYTF TRBJ1-2 TRBV19 TRBD1 NA
TGTGCCAGCAGCCGGGAGAATAATCAGCCCCAGCATTTT CASSRENNQPQHF TRBJ1-5 TRBV2 NA NA
TGTGCCAGTAGTATAGAACCCCTTACGGGTACGCAGTATTTT CASSIEPLTGTQYF TRBJ2-3 TRBV19 NA NA
TGTGCCAGCAGCCAGGAGGGCCGGGGGGTCACAGATACGCAGTATTTT CASSQEGRGVTDTQYF TRBJ2-3 TRBV3-1/TRBV3-2 TRBD2 NA
TGTGCCAGCAGCCCAGGGACTCAGGGTCTGAACGAGCAGTACTTC CASSPGTQGLNEQYF TRBJ2-7 TRBV27 NA NA
TGTGCCAGCAGCCAACAGGGACAGGGGGCGCTGGGGACTTATGGCTACACCTTC CASSQQGQGALGTYGYTF TRBJ1-2 TRBV4-2 TRBD1 NA
TGCGCCAGCTTTGCGGGAGAAGCCTACGAGCAGTACTTC CASFAGEAYEQYF TRBJ2-7 TRBV10-2 TRBD2 NA
TGTGCCAGCAGCCACGGGGGGCAGTCCAATGAGCAGTTCTTC CASSHGGQSNEQFF TRBJ2-1 TRBV11-3 NA NA
TGTGCCAGCAGCGCGGAGGACGGCCGAGGGGAGACCCAGTACTTC CASSAEDGRGETQYF TRBJ2-5 TRBV9 NA NA
TGTGCCAGCAGCCTCGGGCGGGGATCCACAGATACGCAGTATTTT CASSLGRGSTDTQYF TRBJ2-3 TRBV7-9 NA NA
TGTGCCACCAGTGATTCCCGACAGATTAATGAAAAACTGTTTTTT CATSDSRQINEKLFF TRBJ1-4 TRBV24-1 NA NA
TGTGCCAGCAGTCCAACGGGACAGGGGAGCGCCGGGGAGCTGTTTTTT CASSPTGQGSAGELFF TRBJ2-2 TRBV7-9 TRBD1 NA
TGTGCCAGCAGAGTCGGGACAGGGGCCCACAATGAGCAGTTCTTC CASRVGTGAHNEQFF TRBJ2-1 TRBV28 TRBD1 NA
TGTGCCAGCAGGTTAGGGGGAGGGGTCTACGAGCAGTACTTC CASRLGGGVYEQYF TRBJ2-7 TRBV6-6 NA NA
TGTGCCAGCAGCTTGACTAGCGGGGGAAGGGCAGATACGCAGTATTTT CASSLTSGGRADTQYF TRBJ2-3 TRBV7-9 TRBD2 NA
TGTGCCTGGAAGCACCTACAAAGGGACTCCCCCAGCTATGGCTACACCTTC CAWKHLQRDSPSYGYTF TRBJ1-2 TRBV30 NA NA
TGTGCCTGGAGTGGACAGGGCGTATGGAAGGGTGAAGCTTTCTTT CAWSGQGVWKGEAFF TRBJ1-1 TRBV30 TRBD1 NA
TGCGCCAGCAGCTTGCGTGGACAGGGGACAACCGGGGAGCTGTTTTTT CASSLRGQGTTGELFF TRBJ2-2 TRBV5-1 TRBD1 NA
TGCGCCAGCAGCTTAGAACCCGGGACTAGGGGGGAGACCCAGTACTTC CASSLEPGTRGETQYF TRBJ2-5 TRBV5-1 TRBD2 NA
TGTGCCAGCAGCCCTAGCGGGGATCGCTACAATGAGCAGTTCTTC CASSPSGDRYNEQFF TRBJ2-1 TRBV7-3 TRBD2 NA
TGTGCCAGCAGTGTCGTCCCGGGACAGGGCTCCATACAAGCTTTCTTT CASSVVPGQGSIQAFF TRBJ1-1 TRBV6-1 TRBD1 NA
TGTGCCAGCAGTCTCCTGGGACTAGCGGGGGGGAATACGCAGTATTTT CASSLLGLAGGNTQYF TRBJ2-3 TRBV6-2/TRBV6-3 TRBD2 few
TGCGCCAGCAGCCCAATGGGACAGGGCTATGGCTACACCTTC CASSPMGQGYGYTF TRBJ1-2 TRBV4-3 TRBD1 NA
TGTGCCACCAGCGGATATAAGGAGGGACTCAAATTGAACACTGAAGCTTTCTTT CATSGYKEGLKLNTEAFF TRBJ1-1 TRBV15 NA NA
TGCAGCGTTGAGGGGACTAGCGGGAGTACTAGCACAGATACGCAGTATTTT CSVEGTSGSTSTDTQYF TRBJ2-3 TRBV29-1 TRBD2 NA
TGTGCCAGCAGTTATCCAGACAGGGGCGAGCAGTTCTTC CASSYPDRGEQFF TRBJ2-1 TRBV6-5 TRBD1 NA
TGCGCCAGCAGCTTGGAAGAGGGCGCGACTGAAGCTTTCTTT CASSLEEGATEAFF TRBJ1-1 TRBV5-1 NA NA
TGTGCCACCAGCAGAGTTACAGGGGGCACTGAAGCTTTCTTT CATSRVTGGTEAFF TRBJ1-1 TRBV15 TRBD1 once
TGTGCCAGCAGCGTACCCAAACTCCGGAGGTCTTGGAATGAGCAGTTCTTC CASSVPKLRRSWNEQFF TRBJ2-1 TRBV9 NA NA
TGTGCCTTCCGGGACAGGGTCTATGCTGGGGCCAACGTCCTGACTTTC CAFRDRVYAGANVLTF TRBJ2-6 TRBV30 TRBD1 NA
TGTGCCAGCAGCTTAGTTCCAGAGAACACTGAAGCTTTCTTT CASSLVPENTEAFF TRBJ1-1 TRBV7-6 NA NA
TGTGCCAGCAGTTACGCGAACGTACAGGGGGCTATCTCTGGAAACACCATATATTTT CASSYANVQGAISGNTIYF TRBJ1-3 TRBV6-7 TRBD1 NA
TGTGCCAGCAGCTTAGTGGGGGCGACTAACTATGGCTACACCTTC CASSLVGATNYGYTF TRBJ1-2 TRBV7-8 NA NA